The T cell receptor (beta chain) under discussion was sequenced for a study of CD8 T cells in Susac syndrome. Study at large: When blood was drawn, patients with Susac syndrome were on intravenous immunoglobulin alone, on corticosteroids, or therapy-naive.

The V end lost 5 bases, the J end lost 5 bases, and 13 bases lay between the germline ends. The germline gives CDR1 MNHEY, CDR2 SMNVEV (reference sequence). The CDR3 covers 13 residues. The RNA input was about 0.5 to 1 ug, and it was reverse transcribed with random hexamers. From the immunoSEQ multiplex PCR reads, TCRdb called clonotypes with MiXCR, one entry per CDR3 protein. The sample yields under 200,000 distinct CDR3 sequences, 95% seen once. Material for sequencing was CD8+ T cells from PBMCs. The J gene is TRBJ2-7, the V gene TRBV27; either TRBD1 or TRBD2 may fit D (6 bases each). This receptor was taken from a human donor with Susac syndrome. As DNA, the CDR3 is TGTGCCAGCAGTCTATGGGGGGCTCACGAGCAGTACTTC. Its translation: CASSLWGAHEQYF.